Following are 10 T cell receptor beta chains from one sample sequenced in a study of human T cells and chemical hapten exposure. TCRdb itself ran the RACE reads through MiXCR, one entry per CDR3 protein. There are 90,000 to 120,000 distinct CDR3 sequences in the sample; approximately 10% occur only once, and under 4.5% lies in the top ten. The sample's time point: patch test 1, 2 weeks after DPC sensitization. Treatment indicated: therapeutic diphenylcyclopropenone sensitization with weekly scalp DPC. The sequenced sample was whole blood, obtained in connection with sensitization to the hapten diphenylcyclopropenone (DPC). The receptors here all came from a woman in her thirties or forties with alopecia areata. Some clones in this sample may be carry-over from other donors' samples.

V usage is TRBV27 and J usage is TRBJ1-2; possible D gene TRBD1, 5 bases. The V gene's germline CDR1 is MNHEY and CDR2 SMNVEV (reference sequence). With 5 bases removed from V and 0 bases from J, the gap between germline ends came to 16 bases. This CDR3 spans 16 amino acids. CDR3 residues: CASSAHRDGANYGYTF. CDR3 coding DNA: TGTGCCAGCAGTGCACACCGGGACGGTGCTAACTATGGCTACACCTTC.

This clonotype was counted ten times or more. V and J are TRBV5-1 and TRBJ2-1; 12 nucleotides align to TRBD1. Germline CDR1 reads SGHRS; CDR2 reads YFSETQ. Trimming took 6 bases from V and 9 from J; bases not matched to a gene: 7. The CDR3 runs to 14 residues. The CDR3 reads CASTAGTGGSEQFF. The CDR3 DNA reads as TGCGCCAGCACCGCCGGGACAGGGGGCAGTGAGCAGTTCTTC.

The table lists this clonotype with many counts. The V gene is TRBV29-1, the J gene TRBJ1-1; D is undetermined. This CDR3 comprises 12 residues. CDR1 and CDR2 (germline): SQVTM, ANQGSEA. V was clipped by 3 bases and J by 4 bases, with 9 bases between them. The CDR3 here is CSVDNRGTEAFF. The CDR3 DNA follows: TGCAGCGTTGACAACAGAGGCACTGAAGCTTTCTTT. Variable domain in full (rest from reference TRBV29-1 and TRBJ1-1): SAVISQKPSRDICQRGTSLTIQCQVDSQVTMMFWYRQQPGQSLTLIATANQGSEATYESGFVIDKFPISRPNLTFSTLTVSNMSPEDSSIYLCSVDNRGTEAFFGQGTRLTVV.

This clonotype has a handful of counts. CDR3 residues: CASSAIAGSQAYEQYF. CDR3 sequence (DNA): TGTGCCAGCAGCGCAATCGCAGGGAGTCAGGCCTACGAGCAGTACTTC. The V call is TRBV7-9, the J call TRBJ2-7; D assignment may be TRBD1 or TRBD2 (5 bases each). The V gene lost 5 bases and the J gene lost 2 bases, with 19 bases spanning the gap. The CDR3 runs 16 residues. Per the germline V gene, CDR1 is SEHNR and CDR2 is FQNEAQ (reference sequence).

The rearrangement links TRBV7-8 to TRBJ1-5; a possible D gene is TRBD1 (6 bases). V lost 5 bases, J lost 4 bases, and 15 bases lay in between. Germline V lookup: CDR1 SGHVS, CDR2 FQNEAQ. The CDR3 is 15 residues long. In DNA, the CDR3 is TGTGCCAGCAGCCCGGCCCCAGGGGCAAATCAGCCCCAGCATTTT. The encoded protein is CASSPAPGANQPQHF.

This clonotype was counted only a few times. This chain connects TRBV20-1 to TRBJ1-1; the D gene is possibly TRBD1 (6 bases). Trimming shortened V by 6 bases and J by 0 bases, and 20 bases separated the two germline ends. The CDR3 runs 16 residues. The germline CDR1 and CDR2 sequences are DFQATT and SNEGSKA (reference sequence). CDR3 protein: CSAIGQGQILNTEAFF. The CDR3 DNA sequence: TGCAGTGCAATCGGGCAGGGACAAATTTTGAACACTGAAGCTTTCTTT.

The rearrangement links TRBV2 to TRBJ1-2; tentatively, D is TRBD1 (6 bases). Trimming pared 0 bases from V and 8 bases from J, leaving 16 bases between. Germline loops: CDR1 SNHLY, CDR2 FYNNEI. This CDR3 is 15 amino acids long. CDR3 DNA: TGTGCCAGCAGTGAAGCGCTTGGGGGGGCCGGCGGCTACACCTTC. It encodes CASSEALGGAGGYTF.

There are many counts of this clonotype. This chain links TRBV24-1 with TRBJ1-1, with a weak D call TRBD1 (5 bases). CDR3 length: 13 amino acids. Trimming removed 5 bases from V and 5 bases from J, with 11 bases in between. The germline V gene encodes CDR1 KGHDR and CDR2 SFDVKD. The CDR3: CATSAGTRTEAFF. CDR3 nucleotide sequence: TGTGCCACCAGTGCCGGGACGAGAACTGAAGCTTTCTTT.

This clonotype was picked up many times. The chain joins TRBV5-6 to TRBJ1-2, with 9 bases identical to TRBD1. With 4 bases clipped from V and 4 bases from J, the junction kept 11 bases outside the gene matches. The V gene's germline CDR1 is SGHDT and CDR2 YYEEEE. There are 16 residues in the CDR3. This chain's CDR3 is CASSPHPGQGGYGYTF. In DNA form, the CDR3 reads TGTGCCAGCAGCCCGCATCCGGGACAGGGAGGCTATGGCTACACCTTC.

This clonotype has a handful of counts. This chain links TRBV4-3 with TRBJ2-7, with D unresolved. V shed 1 base and J shed 5 bases, with 12 bases lying between them. There are 14 residues in the CDR3. Germline V CDR1 and CDR2: LGHNA, YSLEER. The CDR3 nucleotides read TGCGCCAGCAGCCAAGTAATGTATGTCAACGAGCAGTACTTC. It is translated as CASSQVMYVNEQYF.